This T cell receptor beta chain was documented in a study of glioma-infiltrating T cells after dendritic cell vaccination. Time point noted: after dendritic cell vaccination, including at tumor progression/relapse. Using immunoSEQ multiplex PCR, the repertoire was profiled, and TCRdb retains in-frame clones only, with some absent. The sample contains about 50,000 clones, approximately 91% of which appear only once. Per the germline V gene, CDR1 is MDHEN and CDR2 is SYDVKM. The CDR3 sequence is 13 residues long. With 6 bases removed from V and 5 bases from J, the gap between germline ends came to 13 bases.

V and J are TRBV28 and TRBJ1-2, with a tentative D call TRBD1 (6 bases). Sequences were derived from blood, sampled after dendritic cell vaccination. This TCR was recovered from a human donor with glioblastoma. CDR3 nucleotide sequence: TGTGCCAGCAGGTCCGCAGGGACATATGGCTACACCTTC. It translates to CASRSAGTYGYTF.